Below are 21 T cell receptor beta chains sequenced from a single sample in a study of monozygotic twins with cystic fibrosis. The protocol was immunoSEQ multiplex PCR, while the TCRdb copy is restricted to in-frame clones and leaves out a portion. The sample gives around 30,000 clones, 90% of which show up once; around 0.57% is in the top ten. The specimen sequenced was blood. The source is a girl under 10 years old with cystic fibrosis.

The chain combines TRBV29-1 with TRBJ2-7; possibly TRBD2 for D (6 bases). V was trimmed by 4 bases and J by 1 base, leaving 14 bases between them. The CDR3 runs 14 residues. Germline V gene lookup returns CDR1 SQVTM and CDR2 ANQGSEA. The DNA of the CDR3 is TGCAGCGTTGGGGGCCGGGCGGGGTCCTACGAGCAGTACTTC. It is translated as CSVGGRAGSYEQYF.

Here the CDR3 DNA reads TGTGCCAGCAGCGCCCCATGGACCGAAGCTTTCTTT. Translating gives CASSAPWTEAFF. The chain joins TRBV5-6 to TRBJ1-1; D is ambiguous. The CDR3 loop spans 12 amino acids. Germline CDR1 SGHDT, CDR2 YYEEEE. V gave up 4 bases and J gave up 8 bases, with 12 bases separating them.

V is TRBV7-2 and J is TRBJ2-4; D perhaps matches TRBD2 (5 bases). CDR1 and CDR2 (germline): SGHTA, FQGNSA. The CDR3 spans 16 residues. Trimming pared 1 base from V and 2 bases from J, leaving 12 bases between. This CDR3 reads CASSLVASRTKNIQYF. In DNA, the CDR3 is TGTGCCAGCAGCTTAGTAGCTAGCCGGACCAAAAACATTCAGTACTTC.

This clone is a singleton in its sample. The rearrangement links TRBV9 to TRBJ2-7; D is uncertain. Germline CDR1 SGDLS, CDR2 YYNGEE. The CDR3 runs to 14 residues. Trimming pared 0 bases from V and 0 bases from J, leaving 7 bases between. In nucleotides, the CDR3 is TGTGCCAGCAGCGTAGGTAGTAGCTCCTACGAGCAGTACTTC. Translating it yields CASSVGSSSYEQYF. Drawing the rest from reference TRBV9 and TRBJ2-7, the complete variable domain is DSGVTQTPKHLITATGQRVTLRCSPRSGDLSVYWYQQSLDQGLQFLIQYYNGEERAKGNILERFSAQQFPDLHSELNLSSLELGDSALYFCASSVGSSSYEQYFGPGTRLTVT.

This sequence joins TRBV18 and TRBJ1-4; 8 bases map to TRBD1. The CDR3 is 14 residues long. Losses at the gene ends were 3 bases for V and 8 bases for J; bases not matched to a gene: 5. Germline V gives CDR1 KGHSH, CDR2 LQKENI. The DNA of the CDR3 is TGTGCCAGCTCACCCGCCCGGGACAGGGAAAAACTGTTTTTT. Its translation is CASSPARDREKLFF.

A single count supports this clone. The rearrangement links TRBV7-2 to TRBJ2-3, with TRBD2 identical over 8 bases. The germline CDR1 and CDR2 sequences are SGHTA and FQGNSA. The CDR3 extends over 15 amino acids. CDR3 bases: TGTGCGGGGGGTATTAGCGGGGACGGAACAGATACGCAGTATTTT. It is translated as CAGGISGDGTDTQYF. Together with reference TRBV7-2 and TRBJ2-3, the CDR3 gives the full variable domain: GAGVSQSPSNKVTEKGKDVELRCDPISGHTALYWYRQSLGQGLEFLIYFQGNSAPDKSGLPSDRFSAERTGGSVSTLTIQRTQQEDSAVYLCAGGISGDGTDTQYFGPGTRLTVL.

The genes are TRBV5-1 and TRBJ2-5, with TRBD2 matching over 12 bases. Looked up from germline, CDR1 is SGHRS and CDR2 is YFSETQ. The CDR3 spans 15 residues. V shed 7 bases and J 1 base; nucleotides not matched to a gene: 5. The CDR3 bases are TGCGCCAGCTGTAGGACTAGCGGGACCCAAGAGACCCAGTACTTC. Protein: CASCRTSGTQETQYF.

This chain connects TRBV18 to TRBJ2-1; TRBD2 might be the D (5 bases). The CDR3 length is 15 residues. Looked up from germline, CDR1 is KGHSH and CDR2 is LQKENI. V dropped 3 bases and J dropped 10 bases, with 19 bases sitting between them. This CDR3 is CASSPQPPYGGEQFF. The CDR3 bases are TGTGCCAGCTCACCCCAACCGCCCTACGGAGGCGAGCAGTTCTTC. Complete variable domain (other parts from reference TRBV18 and TRBJ2-1): NAGVMQNPRHLVRRRGQEARLRCSPMKGHSHVYWYRQLPEEGLKFMVYLQKENIIDESGMPKERFSAEFPKEGPSILRIQQVVRGDSAAYFCASSPQPPYGGEQFFGPGTRLTVL.

The rearrangement uses TRBV12-2 and TRBJ1-2; the D call TRBD1 from the table was never checked on the DNA. TRBV12-2 is a listed pseudogene. The CDR3 is 14 residues long. The CDR3 region has the DNA TGTGCAAGTCGCCGATTGACAGGTCGATATGGCTACACCTTC. It specifies CASRRLTGRYGYTF.

The table lists this clone with a count of one. The chain employs TRBV5-1 and TRBJ2-3; TRBD2 aligns across 12 bases. There are 15 residues in the CDR3. The germline V gene has CDR1 SGHRS and CDR2 YFSETQ. The trim removed 6 bases at V and 6 bases at J, leaving 8 bases unmatched. The DNA for the CDR3 is TGCGCCAGCACCGGACTAGCGGGGTACAGGGATACGCAGTATTTT. Its protein is CASTGLAGYRDTQYF.

This chain connects TRBV13 to TRBJ2-1; 7 nucleotides match TRBD1. The CDR3 consists of 14 residues. Germline V gives CDR1 PRHDT, CDR2 FYEKMQ (reference sequence). J was trimmed by 9 bases and V by 3 bases; bases with no gene match: 8. The CDR3 DNA reads TGTGCCAGCAGCTTGACAGGGCGGCTGGGTGAGCAGTTCTTC. Translating gives CASSLTGRLGEQFF.

This chain uses TRBV6-5 with TRBJ2-7, with D perhaps TRBD2 (6 bases). Trimming shortened V by 2 bases and J by 0 bases, and 11 bases separated the two germline ends. Germline CDR1 MNHEY, CDR2 SVGAGI. This CDR3 contains 15 residues. The DNA of the CDR3 is TGTGCCAGCAGTTACGCAGGAGCGGGCTCCTACGAGCAGTACTTC. This codes for CASSYAGAGSYEQYF.

The chain is built from TRBV27 and TRBJ2-1; 9 bases line up with TRBD1. CDR3 size: 15 residues. J lost 5 bases, V lost 2 bases, and 4 bases had no gene match. The germline V gene encodes CDR1 MNHEY and CDR2 SMNVEV (reference sequence). The CDR3 loop is CASSLKQGAHNEQFF. The CDR3 bases are TGTGCCAGCAGTTTAAAACAGGGGGCGCACAATGAGCAGTTCTTC.

The V gene is TRBV6-5, the J gene TRBJ1-2; D perhaps matches TRBD1 (5 bases). This CDR3 region has 13 residues. Between the trimmed V and J ends, which lost 7 bases and 5 bases, there was a span of 14 bases. Germline values: CDR1 MNHEY, CDR2 SVGAGI. CDR3 sequence reads: CASISGRAYGYTF. The DNA of the CDR3 is TGTGCCAGCATCTCGGGCAGGGCATATGGCTACACCTTC.

This chain uses TRBV19 with TRBJ1-6; D remains unclear. This CDR3 contains 13 residues. V gave up 3 bases and J gave up 9 bases, with 9 bases separating them. Germline CDR1 LNHDA, CDR2 SQIVND (reference sequence). This CDR3 is CASSIGEISPLHF. Written as DNA, the CDR3 is TGTGCCAGTAGTATCGGGGAGATTTCACCCCTCCACTTT.

This clone was counted a few times. This chain uses TRBV18 with TRBJ2-7; TRBD2 agrees at 7 bases. This CDR3 spans 14 amino acids. CDR1 KGHSH and CDR2 LQKENI come from the germline V gene. J gave up 2 bases and V 3 bases, and 4 bases lay outside the gene matches. The CDR3: CASSPKRGTYEQYF. CDR3 sequence (DNA): TGTGCCAGCTCACCCAAGCGGGGTACCTACGAGCAGTACTTC. Full variable domain (remainder filled in from reference TRBV18 and TRBJ2-7): NAGVMQNPRHLVRRRGQEARLRCSPMKGHSHVYWYRQLPEEGLKFMVYLQKENIIDESGMPKERFSAEFPKEGPSILRIQQVVRGDSAAYFCASSPKRGTYEQYFGPGTRLTVT.

Concerning this clone itself: An end of the junction does not agree with germline; a read error may underlie this. V and J are TRBV2 and TRBJ2-1; D unclear. The CDR3 length is 13 residues. Germline V CDR1 and CDR2: SNHLY, FYNNEI. The CDR3 loop reads CASSDPRETISLF. The CDR3 DNA follows: TGTGCCAGCAGTGACCCTCGAGAGACAATATCGCTCTTC.

The gene calls are TRBV30 and TRBJ1-2; D may be TRBD1 (6 bases). This CDR3 is 15 amino acids long. Germline CDR1 GTSNPN, CDR2 SVGIG (reference sequence). The V end was cut by 3 bases, the J end by 2 bases, with 16 bases between. CDR3 coding DNA: TGTGCCTGGAGCGACAGGAGTATCGGGAACTATGGCTACACCTTC. This translates into CAWSDRSIGNYGYTF.

The J gene is TRBJ1-5, the V gene TRBV6-1; 8 bases are a match to TRBD1. The germline CDR1 and CDR2 sequences are MNHNS and SASEGT. The CDR3 extends over 15 amino acids. The V and J ends lost 5 bases and 0 bases, in that order; junction bases with no gene match: 3. The CDR3 nucleotides read TGTGCCAGCAGTCGACAGGGGATTAGCAATCAGCCCCAGCATTTT. This codes for CASSRQGISNQPQHF.

The rearrangement joins TRBV25-1 to TRBJ1-5; a weak D match, TRBD1 (5 bases). V dropped 5 bases and J dropped 6 bases, with 8 bases sitting between them. The CDR3 is 12 amino acids. Germline values: CDR1 MGHDK, CDR2 SYGVNS. In DNA, the CDR3 is TGTGCCAGCAGTATAGGGGTTCAGCCCCAGCATTTT. Its translation is CASSIGVQPQHF.

V usage is TRBV30 and J usage is TRBJ1-1; D is possibly TRBD1 (5 bases). In germline, CDR1 is GTSNPN, CDR2 SVGIG (reference sequence). The CDR3 totals 14 residues. Trimming removed 0 bases at V and 5 bases at J, with 13 bases between. This CDR3 reads CAWSVARVGTEAFF. The CDR3 nucleotides are TGTGCCTGGAGTGTAGCCAGGGTCGGAACTGAAGCTTTCTTT.